This T cell receptor beta chain is drawn from a study of human T cells and chemical hapten exposure (dated by TCRdb to the early 2020s). Context from the whole study: For sensitization, 2% DPC in acetone was applied to a roughly 2 cm by roughly 2 cm area of upper inner arm skin. Patch testing was done on the upper back using Finn chambers containing 0.01% DPC, and results were scored after 6 days according to International Contact Dermatitis Research Group standards. Twenty-nine alopecia patients gave blood for TCR sequencing at one to four time points (pre-sensitization, 2, 6 and 24 weeks). Weekly therapeutic DPC doses were additionally applied to the scalp of patients throughout the approximately 25-week study period. Alopecia areata with under or over 50% scalp involvement, alopecia totalis and alopecia universalis were represented in the patient cohort, which was mostly female. The libraries were sequenced as a pool, and the TCR yield per sample differed mostly because of small variations in library volumes within the pool. Patient blood was sampled pre-sensitization (week 0) and at 2, 6 and about 24 weeks after DPC sensitization. In alopecia patients, the study followed how the peripheral blood TCR repertoire changed in vivo over primary and secondary sensitization to diphenylcyclopropenone (DPC), a hapten. Points the paper makes about the study in general: Alopecia, a presumed autoimmune disease, was present in all patients, so the immune response of the patients might differ from that of healthy individuals. No change with DPC sensitization was found in the number of TCRs above 1 in 1000 frequency, and no evidence of global repertoire structure alterations was found. A positive correlation was found between the number of PT1 expanded TCRs and patch test score, with significance reached at thresholds 8, 16 and 32 but not 4. Significantly more large CDR3 similarity clusters were formed by expanded TCRs than by pre-sensitization or healthy control sets, consistent with antigen-driven responses. After repeated subsampling, changes were observed in the strength of the expansion versus patch-test correlation and in the threshold at which the correlation became significant.

Libraries were made using RACE. Sequencer: NextSeq 500. During library preparation, unique molecular identifiers were attached to individual cDNA molecules so that TCRs could be counted in a quantitative, reproducible way. Both TCR alpha and TCR beta chains were sequenced from each blood RNA sample. The original pipeline was this. A median of around 100,000 TCRs per sample was observed, with a range of about 23,224 to 690,600. The Decombinator software suite was used to annotate V, J and CDR3 in the TCR reads. To make PS versus PT1 abundance plots, every sample was subsampled to the same number of TCRs (28,000). TCRs were defined as expanded if absent before sensitization and observed at least eight times at the 2-week time point. Starting from the raw public reads, TCRdb applied fastp trimming at Q25, assembled clones with MiXCR and retained in-frame beta chains. Each record represents a unique CDR3 protein, reported with the most common genes and DNA among its rows. TCRdb's processing, not the authors', yielded these V and J calls. The sample includes about 200,000 distinct CDR3 sequences, with under 25% observed a single time. Roughly 2.5% of the sample rests with the top ten.

CDR1 and CDR2 are read off the germline V gene as SQVTM and ANQGSEA. Its CDR3 holds 15 amino acids, cysteine through phenylalanine. Kept here is only the CDR3 DNA, which spans 45 bases and is read in frame from base 1. Ends trimmed: V by 5 bases, J by 2 bases; bases unmatched to a gene: 11. The label giving this sample's time point can be read as: patch test 3, about 24 weeks after DPC sensitization. Explained via the paper, the treatment or condition label denotes: therapeutic diphenylcyclopropenone sensitization with weekly scalp DPC. Blood at each patch-test visit was drawn before the patch test was applied. To be eligible, patients had to be aged 18 to 70, diagnosed with alopecia and judged suitable for DPC therapy, while pregnant patients were excluded. Total RNA was extracted from unfractionated whole blood collected in Tempus Blood RNA tubes. There are a few counts of this clonotype. Its binding antigen is unknown. Base qualities are not at hand, and no much larger clone is one base apart.

Recombination connected TRBV29-1 to TRBJ2-7; 8 bases in between match TRBD1. Sample: whole blood, taken in connection with sensitization to the hapten diphenylcyclopropenone (DPC). The receptor was derived from a woman in her thirties or forties with alopecia areata. Some clones in this sample may be carry-over from other donors' samples. The bases read TGCAGCGTTTACGACAGGGGTAGTAAAACCTACGAGCAGTACTTC. This encodes CSVYDRGSKTYEQYF.